This TCR beta chain is drawn from a study of cytomegalovirus exposure and HLA in healthy donors. Study-level background: Samples from HLA-typed donors yielded about 85 million unique TCRs in an early data release.

Primers for the PCR totalled 60 Vbeta and 13 Jbeta. Clones were sequenced by immunoSEQ multiplex PCR, and TCRdb holds only the in-frame ones, with some missing. The table has roughly 150,000 clones, 75% to 85% seen once. As concerns this clone: As yet, its antigen is unknown.

The length of the CDR3 is 14 residues. Germline CDR1 reads SGHRS; CDR2 reads YFSETQ. With V trimmed by 4 bases and J by 6 bases, 6 bases remained unmatched. Donors sampled were nominally healthy, though unrecorded immune exposures were likely. Study results and caveats: Despite most TCR sequences being rare, some public TCRs occurred in many donors. In a later analysis, TCR beta V- and J-gene trimming was associated with a missense DCLRE1C variant.

The clonotype originates from a woman aged 18-35 years in good health and CMV-seronegative. The material sequenced was PBMCs. The V and J genes are TRBV5-1 and TRBJ2-7, with 11 bases lining up with TRBD1. The DNA for the CDR3 is TGCGCCAGCAGCGCGGACAGGGGGCGCTTCGAGCAGTACTTC. This gives the protein CASSADRGRFEQYF.